This entry concerns a single T cell receptor beta chain. This specimen comes from a study of T cells in Graves' hyperthyroidism and ophthalmopathy. Using RNA transcripts as the source, TCR beta CDR3 regions were amplified. TCR CDR3 underwent first-round RT-PCR with the HTBI primer set. TCRdb ran MiXCR on the multiplex PCR reads and lists one entry per CDR3 protein. The sample comprises 500,000 to 600,000 distinct CDR3 sequences, around 15% of which are singletons, and around 18% rests with the top ten. Criteria for exclusion of patients were uncontrolled infection, other autoimmune disease, pregnancy or lactation. PBMCs were obtained from approximately 10 ml fresh peripheral blood. The CDR3 runs to 16 residues. Germline-derived CDR1 and CDR2 are MNHNS and SASEGT. Trimming took 5 bases from V and 2 from J; bases not matched to a gene: 8.

The sequenced material came from blood. This clonotype was sampled from a woman between 18 and 29 years old with Graves' hyperthyroidism. This chain connects TRBV6-1 to TRBJ2-3, with 9 bases fitting TRBD2. CDR3 DNA: TGTGCCAGCAGTCCTATAGCGGGGGCTCTCACAGATACGCAGTATTTT. Protein sequence: CASSPIAGALTDTQYF.